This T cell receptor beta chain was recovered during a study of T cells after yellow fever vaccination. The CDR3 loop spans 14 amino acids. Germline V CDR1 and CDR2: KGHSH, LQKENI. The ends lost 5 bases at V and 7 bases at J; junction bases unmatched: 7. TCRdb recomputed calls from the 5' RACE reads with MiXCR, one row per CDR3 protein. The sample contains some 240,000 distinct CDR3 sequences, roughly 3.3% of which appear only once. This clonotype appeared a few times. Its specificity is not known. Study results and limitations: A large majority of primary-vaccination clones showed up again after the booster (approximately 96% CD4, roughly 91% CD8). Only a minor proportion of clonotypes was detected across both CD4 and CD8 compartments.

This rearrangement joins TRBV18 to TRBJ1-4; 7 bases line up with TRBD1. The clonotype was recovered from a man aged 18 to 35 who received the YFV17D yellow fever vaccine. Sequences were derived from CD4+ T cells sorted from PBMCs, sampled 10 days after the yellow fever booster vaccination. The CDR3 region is CASSSGPGGEKLFF. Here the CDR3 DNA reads TGTGCCAGCTCATCGGGCCCAGGGGGTGAAAAACTGTTTTTT. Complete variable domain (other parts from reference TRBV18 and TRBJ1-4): NAGVMQNPRHLVRRRGQEARLRCSPMKGHSHVYWYRQLPEEGLKFMVYLQKENIIDESGMPKERFSAEFPKEGPSILRIQQVVRGDSAAYFCASSSGPGGEKLFFGSGTQLSVL.